One sample yielded the 32 T cell receptor beta chains listed below, sequenced in a study of blood T cell repertoires in COVID-19. Clones were read by immunoSEQ multiplex PCR, and TCRdb kept only the in-frame ones, dropping some. The table lists some 200,000 clones, just over 85% of them singletons. The specimen sequenced was peripheral blood. Source of these receptors: a man at least 80 years old with acute or convalescent COVID-19.

This clone was counted a single time. The chain uses TRBV29-1 and TRBJ2-1; 10 bases are a match to TRBD2. The CDR3 is 14 amino acids. The germline gives CDR1 SQVTM, CDR2 ANQGSEA. V dropped 7 bases and J dropped 8; count of bases not matched to a gene: 11. This chain's CDR3 is CSATSSGSIHEQFF. In DNA form, the CDR3 reads TGCAGCGCCACGTCTAGCGGGAGTATCCATGAGCAGTTCTTC.

Only a few counts were recorded for this clone. The gene calls are TRBV6-2 or TRBV6-3 and TRBJ1-4; 9 nucleotides align to TRBD1. V trimming: 5 bases; J trimming: 8 bases; junction bases outside the gene matches: 6. This CDR3 spans 14 amino acids. Germline V gene sequence: CDR1 MNHEY, CDR2 SVGEGT. In nucleotides, the CDR3 is TGTGCCAGCAGTATAACAGGGGGCCGGGAAAAACTGTTTTTT. Protein product: CASSITGGREKLFF.

As regards this clone: Relative to the germline gene, one junction end is altered; a read error may explain this. The V call is TRBV19, the J call TRBJ2-1, with D tentatively TRBD1 (5 bases). In germline, CDR1 is LNHDA, CDR2 SQIVND (reference sequence). The CDR3 consists of 12 residues. CDR3 region: CATSPWGGEQFF. The CDR3 DNA reads TGTGCCACTAGTCCGTGGGGCGGTGAGCAGTTCTTC.

V gene TRBV9 combines with J gene TRBJ2-4; TRBD2 aligns across 12 bases. V gave up 3 bases and J gave up 7 bases; unmatched junction bases: 8. The CDR3 runs to 16 residues. Germline V gives CDR1 SGDLS, CDR2 YYNGEE. Written as DNA, the CDR3 is TGTGCCAGCAGCGCCAGGACTAGCGGGACGGGGAACATTCAGTACTTC. It encodes CASSARTSGTGNIQYF.

This chain links TRBV18 with TRBJ1-5; 8 positions agree with TRBD1. This CDR3 is built from 14 residues. V lost 5 bases and J lost 11; bases outside the gene matches: 11. CDR1 and CDR2 (germline): KGHSH, LQKENI. The CDR3 region is CASSSQGVRASQHF. CDR3 bases: TGTGCCAGCTCATCACAGGGGGTTCGAGCGTCCCAGCATTTT.

V gene TRBV9 combines with J gene TRBJ1-3, with 11 bases that match TRBD1. CDR3 length: 15 amino acids. The V gene end was trimmed by 4 bases and the J gene end by 2 bases; junction bases not matched to a gene: 2. Germline V gene sequence: CDR1 SGDLS, CDR2 YYNGEE. CDR3 sequence reads: CASSLGQGAGNTIYF. The CDR3, as DNA: TGTGCCAGCAGCTTGGGACAGGGGGCTGGAAACACCATATATTTT.

The count of this clone is one. This rearrangement joins TRBV30 to TRBJ2-1; 14 nucleotides line up with TRBD2. V lost 5 bases and J lost 6; bases outside the gene matches: 18. The germline CDR1 and CDR2 sequences are GTSNPN and SVGIG (reference sequence). CDR3 length: 19 residues. The CDR3 loop is CAWERTSGRPGRRINEQFF. CDR3 sequence (DNA): TGTGCCTGGGAAAGGACTAGCGGGAGGCCCGGGAGGCGTATCAATGAGCAGTTCTTC.

The chain has TRBV6-1 and TRBJ2-7; 7 positions match TRBD2. This CDR3 has 15 amino acids. V was clipped by 1 base and J by 6 bases; unmatched bases: 9. Germline CDR1 MNHNS, CDR2 SASEGT. The CDR3 bases are TGTGCCAGCAGTGAAGACCAGCGGGATATGTCCGAGCAGTACTTC. Translation: CASSEDQRDMSEQYF.

The chain links TRBV4-1 to TRBJ2-7; a possible D gene is TRBD2 (6 bases). V lost 0 bases, J lost 4 bases, and 19 bases lay in between. The CDR3 is made up of 17 amino acids. Per the germline V gene, CDR1 is MGHRA and CDR2 is YSYEKL. The CDR3 coding sequence is TGCGCCAGCAGCCAAGAGGCGGGACCCGGCCTCGCTTACGAGCAGTACTTC. The encoded protein is CASSQEAGPGLAYEQYF.

This clone was detected only a few times. The chain recombines TRBV11-3 with TRBJ2-1; 11 bases fit TRBD2. J was trimmed by 0 bases and V by 5 bases; bases with no gene match: 6. This CDR3 spans 17 amino acids. Germline loops: CDR1 SGHNT, CDR2 YENEEA. CDR3 coding DNA: TGTGCCAGCAGCGTTAGCGGGAGGGCCAGCTCCTACAATGAGCAGTTCTTC. This encodes CASSVSGRASSYNEQFF.

The chain carries TRBV12-1 and TRBJ2-7; TRBD1 is the table's D call and was not checked against the DNA. TRBV12-1 is a listed pseudogene. This CDR3 region has 20 residues. The chain's CDR3 is CASSFVLDRVYTSRAVEQYV. DNA of the CDR3: TGTGCCAGCAGCTTTGTCCTCGACAGGGTTTATACGTCCCGAGCAGTTGAGCAGTACGTC.

This chain connects TRBV2 to TRBJ2-7, with 7 bases matching TRBD1. CDR1 and CDR2 from the germline V gene are SNHLY and FYNNEI. The CDR3 covers 15 residues. Trimming cost V 6 bases and J 0 bases; bases outside gene matches: 8. The chain's CDR3 is CASSPGQARSYEQYV. CDR3 sequence (DNA): TGTGCCAGCAGCCCCGGACAGGCCCGCTCCTACGAGCAGTACGTC.

This rearrangement joins TRBV11-2 to TRBJ2-3; the D gene is possibly TRBD2 (5 bases). Trimming pared 6 bases from V and 6 bases from J, leaving 13 bases between. Germline-derived CDR1 and CDR2 are SGHAT and FQNNGV. The CDR3 sequence is 13 residues long. CDR3 nucleotides: TGTGCCAGCAGGCCCGGGAACTCCGATACGCAGTATTTT. It specifies CASRPGNSDTQYF.

The chain links TRBV6-4 to TRBJ2-6, with D possibly being TRBD1 (5 bases). This CDR3 comprises 19 residues. V was trimmed by 0 bases and J by 0 bases, leaving 15 bases between them. CDR1 is MRHNA and CDR2 is SNTAGT in the germline V gene. CDR3 region: CASSDSNRPSSSGANVLTF. The DNA for the CDR3 is TGTGCCAGCAGTGACTCTAACAGGCCCTCCTCCTCTGGGGCCAACGTCCTGACTTTC.

The rearrangement joins TRBV7-2 to TRBJ2-3; D is possibly TRBD1 (5 bases). The V gene's germline CDR1 is SGHTA and CDR2 FQGNSA. V was clipped by 2 bases and J by 3 bases, with 12 bases between them. The CDR3 sequence is 15 residues long. The CDR3 spells CASSLSQGPTDTQYF. The CDR3 bases are TGTGCCAGCAGCTTATCGCAGGGTCCGACAGATACGCAGTATTTT. Filled out from reference TRBV7-2 and TRBJ2-3, the complete variable domain reads GAGVSQSPSNKVTEKGKDVELRCDPISGHTALYWYRQSLGQGLEFLIYFQGNSAPDKSGLPSDRFSAERTGGSVSTLTIQRTQQEDSAVYLCASSLSQGPTDTQYFGPGTRLTVL.

The chain combines TRBV28 with TRBJ2-3, with 12 nucleotides matching TRBD2. The CDR3 is 16 amino acids. V was pared by 5 bases and J by 5 bases, with 8 bases of the junction left unmatched. CDR1 and CDR2 (germline): MDHEN, SYDVKM. The DNA for the CDR3 is TGTGCCAGCAGTCCGAGACTAGCGGGAGCCAAAGATACGCAGTATTTT. Translated: CASSPRLAGAKDTQYF.

This chain links TRBV9 with TRBJ2-7; D might be TRBD2 (7 bases). V lost 0 bases and J 3 bases, leaving 13 bases between the germline ends. The CDR3 is made up of 15 amino acids. Germline loops: CDR1 SGDLS, CDR2 YYNGEE. Here the CDR3 DNA reads TGTGCCAGCAGCGTAGGGGGGGGCGGGCTCTACGAGCAGTACTTC. Protein: CASSVGGGGLYEQYF.

The J gene is TRBJ2-1, the V gene TRBV7-2; TRBD2 matches 14 bases. V gave up 4 bases and J gave up 6 bases; unmatched junction bases: 8. CDR1 and CDR2 (germline): SGHTA, FQGNSA. This CDR3 contains 17 residues. CDR3 region: CASSSGTSGSWGNEQFF. In DNA, the CDR3 is TGTGCCAGCAGCTCGGGGACTAGCGGGAGTTGGGGCAATGAGCAGTTCTTC.

The rearrangement uses TRBV7-2 and TRBJ2-3; 12 nucleotides line up with TRBD2. Germline assignment: CDR1 SGHTA and CDR2 FQGNSA. J lost 2 bases, V lost 6 bases, and 6 bases had no gene match. The CDR3 extends over 16 amino acids. The CDR3 is CASRPGLAGFTDTQYF. The CDR3 DNA sequence: TGTGCCAGCAGACCGGGACTAGCGGGCTTCACAGATACGCAGTATTTT.

Here the CDR3 DNA reads TGTGCCAGCAGTGAGGCAGTCTATGGCTACACCTTC. Translating it yields CASSEAVYGYTF. This chain uses TRBV28 with TRBJ1-2; unclear D gene. From germline, CDR1 is MDHEN and CDR2 SYDVKM. This CDR3 region has 12 residues. The germline V and J ends were trimmed by 5 bases and 4 bases, with 8 bases remaining between them.

The V gene is TRBV18, the J gene TRBJ1-1, with 7 positions matching TRBD1. Germline assignment: CDR1 KGHSH and CDR2 LQKENI. The CDR3 spans 15 residues. V gave up 5 bases and J gave up 0 bases; unmatched junction bases: 6. The DNA of the CDR3 is TGTGCCAGCTCAAGGGACAGCGACATGAACACTGAAGCTTTCTTT. Its translation: CASSRDSDMNTEAFF.

This chain connects TRBV15 to TRBJ1-1; 9 nucleotides align to TRBD1. The CDR3 contains 14 residues. The V segment lost 5 bases and the J segment 6 bases; nucleotides outside the gene matches: 7. CDR1 is LNHNV, CDR2 YYDKDF, per germline (reference sequence). The CDR3 spells CATSGLRTGAEAFF. CDR3 in DNA: TGTGCCACCAGCGGCTTAAGGACAGGGGCTGAAGCTTTCTTT. The complete variable domain, with remaining parts taken from reference TRBV15 and TRBJ1-1, reads DAMVIQNPRYQVTQFGKPVTLSCSQTLNHNVMYWYQQKSSQAPKLLFHYYDKDFNNEADTPDNFQSRRPNTSFCFLDIRSPGLGDTAMYLCATSGLRTGAEAFFGQGTRLTVV.

This clone appeared a single time. V usage is TRBV30 and J usage is TRBJ1-1, with D possibly being TRBD1 (5 bases). V gave up 3 bases and J gave up 4 bases, with 15 bases separating them. Germline V CDR1 and CDR2: GTSNPN, SVGIG (reference sequence). The CDR3 is 14 amino acids. CDR3 in DNA: TGTGCCTGGAGATTGGGACTGGAGACCACTGAAGCTTTCTTT. Its protein is CAWRLGLETTEAFF.

This chain connects TRBV27 to TRBJ2-2, with 12 bases lining up with TRBD2. This CDR3 is 16 amino acids long. CDR1 is MNHEY, CDR2 SMNVEV, per germline (reference sequence). Unmatched junction bases numbered 9, after V lost 5 bases and J lost 8 bases. CDR3 in DNA: TGTGCCAGCAGTAAAAAAGGTCTAGCGGGAGGGGGGGAGCTGTTTTTT. This codes for CASSKKGLAGGGELFF.

The chain couples TRBV7-3 to TRBJ2-3, with TRBD2 matching over 7 bases. This CDR3 comprises 15 residues. Trimming removed 5 bases from V and 4 bases from J; junction bases left unmatched: 9. The germline V gene encodes CDR1 SGHTA and CDR2 FQGTGA. In DNA, the CDR3 is TGTGCCAGCAGCCCGTTAGGCGGGAGTCCAGATACGCAGTATTTT. Translating it yields CASSPLGGSPDTQYF.

This clone was seen only a few times. This chain joins TRBV5-1 and TRBJ1-5; 9 positions match TRBD1. V was clipped by 5 bases and J by 4 bases; unmatched bases: 7. The length of the CDR3 is 15 residues. Germline values: CDR1 SGHRS, CDR2 YFSETQ. CDR3 bases: TGCGCCAGCAGTCAGACAGGGGGTAAGAATCAGCCCCAGCATTTT. This gives the protein CASSQTGGKNQPQHF. The variable domain in full, completed from reference TRBV5-1 and TRBJ1-5, reads KAGVTQTPRYLIKTRGQQVTLSCSPISGHRSVSWYQQTPGQGLQFLFEYFSETQRNKGNFPGRFSGRQFSNSRSEMNVSTLELGDSALYLCASSQTGGKNQPQHFGDGTRLSIL.

The rearrangement links TRBV7-3 to TRBJ2-3, with a possible D match to TRBD2 (6 bases). Trimming cost V 6 bases and J 0 bases, with 13 bases left between them. There are 15 residues in the CDR3. Germline V gene data show CDR1 as SGHTA and CDR2 as FQGTGA. CDR3 loop: CASRRAGSSTDTQYF. CDR3 sequence (DNA): TGTGCCAGCAGACGGGCGGGGTCCAGCACAGATACGCAGTATTTT.

The chain recombines TRBV7-2 with TRBJ2-3; D is perhaps TRBD1 (6 bases). Trimming shortened V by 3 bases and J by 3 bases, and 10 bases separated the two germline ends. Looked up from germline, CDR1 is SGHTA and CDR2 is FQGNSA. The CDR3 is made up of 14 amino acids. In nucleotides, the CDR3 is TGTGCCAGCAGCTTCTTAACAGGGACAGATACGCAGTATTTT. Its protein product is CASSFLTGTDTQYF.

This clone was counted once. The chain recombines TRBV7-7 with TRBJ2-2; 10 bases map to TRBD1. The CDR3 covers 16 residues. Germline CDR1 SSHAT, CDR2 FNYEAQ (reference sequence). V shed 2 bases and J 4 bases; nucleotides not matched to a gene: 4. CDR3 sequence reads: CASSLSGQGVTGELFF. In DNA form, the CDR3 reads TGTGCCAGCAGCTTATCAGGACAGGGGGTCACCGGGGAGCTGTTTTTT.

The chain uses TRBV11-1 and TRBJ1-1, with D perhaps matching TRBD1 (5 bases). Between the trimmed V and J ends, which lost 6 bases and 1 base, there was a span of 9 bases. This CDR3 is built from 13 residues. Germline V gene lookup returns CDR1 SGHAT and CDR2 FQDESV (reference sequence). CDR3 sequence: CASSRQGNTEAFF. Here the CDR3 DNA reads TGTGCCAGCAGTCGTCAGGGGAACACTGAAGCTTTCTTT. Drawing the rest from reference TRBV11-1 and TRBJ1-1, the complete variable domain is EAEVAQSPRYKITEKSQAVAFWCDPISGHATLYWYRQILGQGPELLVQFQDESVVDDSQLPKDRFSAERLKGVDSTLKIQPAELGDSAMYLCASSRQGNTEAFFGQGTRLTVV.

The CDR3 DNA is TGTGCCAGCAGTTACCCTCTAGCGGGAGGACGGGATGAGCAGTTCTTC. Amino acid sequence: CASSYPLAGGRDEQFF. The chain recombines TRBV6-2 or TRBV6-3 with TRBJ2-1, with 11 bases aligning to TRBD2. The CDR3 covers 16 residues. V shed 2 bases and J 8 bases; nucleotides not matched to a gene: 8. Germline-derived CDR1 and CDR2 are MNHEY and SVGEGT.

This clone appeared a few times. The chain uses TRBV7-9 and TRBJ2-5, with TRBD2 as a possible D gene (6 bases). The CDR3 sequence is 16 residues long. The V gene's germline CDR1 is SEHNR and CDR2 FQNEAQ (reference sequence). The ends were cut back, 2 bases at V and 1 base at J, with 14 bases in the middle. CDR3 sequence: CASSLTYGTRQETQYF. The CDR3 coding sequence is TGTGCCAGCAGCTTAACTTACGGGACTCGCCAAGAGACCCAGTACTTC.